What follows are 29 T cell receptor beta chains derived from one specimen sequenced in a study of T cell repertoires in cytomegalovirus infection. TCRdb re-called the reads with MiXCR, one entry per CDR3 protein. The data hold fewer than 550,000 distinct CDR3 sequences, with 16% observed a single time. The sequenced material came from CD8+ T cells from PBMCs. The source is a human donor in good health (CMV status not recorded). Some clones in this sample may be carry-over from other donors' samples.

This clonotype has ten or more counts. The chain joins TRBV12-3 or TRBV12-4 to TRBJ2-1; 9 nucleotides agree with TRBD2. The J segment lost 8 bases and the V segment lost 2 bases, leaving 4 bases of the junction unmatched. The length of the CDR3 is 14 residues. CDR3 sequence (DNA): TGTGCCAGCAGTTTAATATTAGCGGGAGATGAGCAGTTCTTC. This translates into CASSLILAGDEQFF.

This clonotype was recorded a few times. The genes are TRBV2 and TRBJ1-6; no clear D. The germline V gene encodes CDR1 SNHLY and CDR2 FYNNEI. The germline V and J ends were trimmed by 4 bases and 9 bases, with 10 bases remaining between them. The CDR3 loop spans 13 amino acids. The CDR3 here is CASSGGSGSPLHF. In nucleotides, the CDR3 is TGTGCCAGCAGTGGAGGGAGCGGTTCACCCCTCCACTTT.

This chain joins TRBV4-2 and TRBJ2-1; the D gene is possibly TRBD1 (8 bases). Germline V gene data show CDR1 as LGHNA and CDR2 as YNFKEQ. This CDR3 spans 16 amino acids. The V end was cut by 0 bases, the J end by 5 bases, with 14 bases between. The CDR3 loop is CASSQETGEGNNEQFF. The CDR3 nucleotides read TGTGCCAGCAGCCAAGAGACAGGGGAGGGAAACAATGAGCAGTTCTTC.

The gene calls are TRBV5-8 and TRBJ2-3; possibly TRBD1 for D (6 bases). Germline CDR1 is SGHTS and CDR2 is YDEGEE. This CDR3 is 15 amino acids long. V gave up 5 bases and J gave up 4 bases, with 17 bases separating them. The CDR3 nucleotides are TGTGCCAGCAGTCCGGACAGCCTTCCCCCAGATACGCAGTATTTT. It is translated as CASSPDSLPPDTQYF.

Only a few counts were recorded for this clonotype. The rearrangement uses TRBV5-1 and TRBJ2-1, with D perhaps matching TRBD2 (6 bases). There are 13 residues in the CDR3. The germline V and J ends were trimmed by 6 bases and 4 bases, with 11 bases remaining between them. Germline V gives CDR1 SGHRS, CDR2 YFSETQ. The CDR3 sequence: CASTVGGYNEQFF. The CDR3 nucleotides are TGCGCCAGCACCGTTGGGGGGTACAATGAGCAGTTCTTC.

This clonotype was counted between two and nine times. The V and J genes are TRBV11-3 and TRBJ2-3; 8 bases fit TRBD2. V lost 1 base and J lost 4; bases outside the gene matches: 13. The V gene's germline CDR1 is SGHNT and CDR2 YENEEA. This CDR3 region has 18 residues. The CDR3 loop is CASSLGVSGIEGADTQYF. The CDR3 DNA is TGTGCCAGCAGCTTAGGGGTTAGCGGGATCGAGGGCGCAGATACGCAGTATTTT.

The chain couples TRBV4-1 to TRBJ2-1, with 8 nucleotides matching TRBD2. There are 15 residues in the CDR3. The germline V gene has CDR1 MGHRA and CDR2 YSYEKL. With V trimmed by 3 bases and J by 6 bases, 7 bases remained unmatched. CDR3 amino acids: CASSHPGLELNEQFF. In DNA, the CDR3 is TGCGCCAGCAGCCACCCGGGACTAGAACTCAATGAGCAGTTCTTC.

This clonotype was found a few times. The J gene is TRBJ2-1, the V gene TRBV11-3, with 10 positions matching TRBD2. CDR3 length equals 17 residues. The germline CDR1 and CDR2 sequences are SGHNT and YENEEA. Losses at the gene ends were 5 bases for V and 5 bases for J; bases not matched to a gene: 12. CDR3 in DNA: TGTGCCAGCAGCCCTAGTGGGGCACTAGCGGGGCACAATGAGCAGTTCTTC. It specifies CASSPSGALAGHNEQFF.

This clonotype has a handful of counts. This chain connects TRBV12-3 or TRBV12-4 to TRBJ2-5, with TRBD1 identical over 9 bases. Trimming cost V 4 bases and J 3 bases; bases outside gene matches: 9. The CDR3 spans 16 residues. For the CDR3, the DNA is TGTGCCAGCAGTTCGATGGGACAGGGAGGGGAAGAGACCCAGTACTTC. This encodes CASSSMGQGGEETQYF.

The V and J genes are TRBV7-2 and TRBJ2-5, with 14 bases aligning to TRBD2. The trim removed 5 bases at V and 3 bases at J, leaving 17 bases unmatched. CDR3 length equals 20 residues. Germline CDR1 and CDR2: SGHTA and FQGNSA. CDR3 DNA: TGTGCCAGCAGCCCCGCAGGACTAGCGGGGGGCCCGAGTATGAAAGAGACCCAGTACTTC. Residues: CASSPAGLAGGPSMKETQYF.

The chain couples TRBV20-1 to TRBJ2-7; TRBD1 might be the D (6 bases). CDR3 length equals 13 residues. V lost 5 bases and J lost 5, with 16 bases in between. Germline CDR1 is DFQATT and CDR2 is SNEGSKA (reference sequence). CDR3 region: CSAHTGFDDEQYF. The CDR3 DNA sequence: TGCAGTGCTCACACAGGGTTTGACGACGAGCAGTACTTC.

This clonotype was observed at least ten times. The chain uses TRBV27 and TRBJ1-5, with a weak D call TRBD1 (5 bases). CDR3 length: 14 residues. V was clipped by 4 bases and J by 5 bases, with 12 bases between them. Germline CDR1 and CDR2: MNHEY and SMNVEV (reference sequence). In nucleotides, the CDR3 is TGTGCCAGCAGTTCCCGACAGCTGGATCAGCCCCAGCATTTT. This codes for CASSSRQLDQPQHF.

The CDR3 sequence is CSARGTGISGNTIYF. The CDR3 DNA reads TGCAGTGCTAGAGGGACAGGCATCTCTGGAAACACCATATATTTT. V is TRBV20-1 and J is TRBJ1-3; 7 bases line up with TRBD1. Germline loops: CDR1 DFQATT, CDR2 SNEGSKA (reference sequence). The CDR3 has 15 amino acids. V dropped 1 base and J dropped 0; count of bases not matched to a gene: 3.

This clonotype was counted only a few times. This chain connects TRBV28 to TRBJ1-6; D perhaps matches TRBD1 (6 bases). In germline, CDR1 is MDHEN, CDR2 SYDVKM. This CDR3 is 16 amino acids long. The V and J ends lost 5 bases and 7 bases respectively, with 18 bases between them. The CDR3 loop reads CASSPSPHRVNSPLHF. In nucleotides, the CDR3 is TGTGCCAGCAGTCCATCCCCACACAGGGTCAATTCACCCCTCCACTTT.

Many counts were recorded for this clonotype. The chain joins TRBV7-8 to TRBJ1-3, with D possibly matching TRBD1 (5 bases). This CDR3 is built from 14 residues. The germline V gene has CDR1 SGHVS and CDR2 FQNEAQ. Between the trimmed V and J ends, which lost 5 bases and 1 base, there was a span of 9 bases. The CDR3 protein is CASSQRGSGNTIYF. CDR3 nucleotide sequence: TGTGCCAGCAGCCAAAGGGGTTCTGGAAACACCATATATTTT. The variable domain in full, with the rest retrieved from reference TRBV7-8 and TRBJ1-3, is GAGVSQSPRYKVAKRGQDVALRCDPISGHVSLFWYQQALGQGPEFLTYFQNEAQLDKSGLPSDRFFAERPEGSVSTLKIQRTQQEDSAVYLCASSQRGSGNTIYFGEGSWLTVV.

The table lists this clonotype with many counts. The chain joins TRBV11-1 to TRBJ2-2; 8 bases line up with TRBD2. This CDR3 has 15 residues. Germline V gene sequence: CDR1 SGHAT, CDR2 FQDESV (reference sequence). Trimming removed 4 bases from V and 6 bases from J; junction bases left unmatched: 7. CDR3 DNA: TGTGCCAGCAGCTCGGTAGCGGGAAGGTCCGGGGAGCTGTTTTTT. It codes for CASSSVAGRSGELFF.

Many counts were recorded for this clonotype. The rearrangement uses TRBV6-4 and TRBJ2-3; D is undetermined. Germline V gene lookup returns CDR1 MRHNA and CDR2 SNTAGT. The CDR3 is made up of 13 amino acids. The V and J ends lost 5 bases and 3 bases respectively, with 9 bases between them. The CDR3 DNA reads TGTGCCAGCAGTACGGGTGGGACAGATACGCAGTATTTT. This sequence encodes CASSTGGTDTQYF.

Comments on this clonotype: No conserved phenylalanine or tryptophan ends this CDR3, so it is likely a read error. The chain couples TRBV7-9 to TRBJ1-2, with D tentatively TRBD1 (6 bases). V dropped 6 bases and J dropped 0 bases, with 23 bases sitting between them. The CDR3 is 18 residues long. CDR1 is SEHNR, CDR2 FQNEAQ, per germline (reference sequence). The CDR3: CASREGRGLTSSNYGYTL. The CDR3 DNA follows: TGTGCCAGCAGAGAGGGCAGGGGACTAACTTCCTCTAACTATGGCTACACCTTA.

This clonotype occurred a few times. The chain is built from TRBV9 and TRBJ2-5; D is perhaps TRBD2 (6 bases). V was shortened by 5 bases and J by 2 bases, with 10 bases between the two germline ends. This CDR3 spans 13 amino acids. The germline CDR1 and CDR2 sequences are SGDLS and YYNGEE. The CDR3: CASSVGGQETQYF. CDR3 DNA: TGTGCCAGCAGTGTGGGGGGTCAAGAGACCCAGTACTTC.

In its sample, this clonotype was seen once. This may arise from a read error, as a much more abundant clone is one base away. The chain recombines TRBV5-5 with TRBJ1-2; D call uncertain. The CDR3 runs to 13 residues. V was clipped by 3 bases and J by 9 bases, with 15 bases between them. The germline gives CDR1 SGHKS, CDR2 YYEKEE (reference sequence). Written as DNA, the CDR3 is TGTGCCAGCAGCTACGACATGGGAGATAGCTACACCTTC. It encodes CASSYDMGDSYTF.

The chain is built from TRBV13 and TRBJ2-5; the D gene is possibly TRBD1 (6 bases). Trimming cost V 0 bases and J 2 bases, with 13 bases left between them. CDR1 and CDR2 (germline): PRHDT, FYEKMQ (reference sequence). The CDR3 runs to 16 residues. CDR3 sequence reads: CASSLGETGSQETQYF. In DNA form, the CDR3 reads TGTGCCAGCAGCTTAGGGGAGACAGGATCGCAAGAGACCCAGTACTTC.

In this sample, this clonotype turned up a few times. This chain links TRBV11-2 with TRBJ2-7; D perhaps matches TRBD2 (5 bases). Germline lookup yields CDR1 SGHAT and CDR2 FQNNGV. The CDR3 runs 14 residues. V lost 0 bases and J lost 3, with 9 bases in between. The CDR3 spells CASSLDRTYYEQYF. For the CDR3, the DNA is TGTGCCAGCAGCTTAGATCGGACTTACTACGAGCAGTACTTC.

DNA for the CDR3: TGTGCCAGCATTCCGGGACACAGCCCCTACGAGCAGTACTTC. Amino acid sequence: CASIPGHSPYEQYF. The rearrangement uses TRBV6-6 and TRBJ2-7; D might be TRBD1 (6 bases). Trimming removed 7 bases from V and 2 bases from J, with 15 bases in between. The CDR3 has 14 amino acids. CDR1 MNHNY and CDR2 SVGAGI come from the germline V gene (reference sequence).

Only a few counts were recorded for this clonotype. The chain recombines TRBV11-3 with TRBJ2-7; the D is unclear. Germline V gene lookup returns CDR1 SGHNT and CDR2 YENEEA. V dropped 5 bases and J dropped 3 bases, with 11 bases sitting between them. The CDR3 has 13 amino acids. As DNA, the CDR3 is TGTGCCAGCAGCCCGCGTTCCAACTACGAGCAGTACTTC. Amino acid sequence: CASSPRSNYEQYF.

There are a few counts of this clonotype. This sequence joins TRBV4-2 and TRBJ1-5, with 11 bases that match TRBD1. The germline V gene encodes CDR1 LGHNA and CDR2 YNFKEQ. V lost 4 bases to trimming and J lost 1 base; unmatched junction nucleotides: 9. This CDR3 has 18 residues. For the CDR3, the DNA is TGTGCCAGCAGCCTTCGGACAGGGGGCAAAGCAAGCAATCAGCCCCAGCATTTT. It is translated as CASSLRTGGKASNQPQHF.

This clonotype has more than one count but fewer than ten. This chain uses TRBV27 with TRBJ2-1; 8 bases are shared with TRBD2. This CDR3 contains 14 residues. The germline V gene encodes CDR1 MNHEY and CDR2 SMNVEV (reference sequence). V shed 6 bases, J shed 6 bases, and the junction held 7 bases outside the gene matches. CDR3 sequence: CASRRAGASNEQFF. The DNA for the CDR3 is TGTGCCAGCAGGAGAGCGGGAGCTAGCAATGAGCAGTTCTTC.

The V gene is TRBV29-1, the J gene TRBJ2-7; a possible D gene is TRBD1 (5 bases). Trimming pared 6 bases from V and 3 bases from J, leaving 9 bases between. The CDR3 runs to 11 residues. Germline V CDR1 and CDR2: SQVTM, ANQGSEA. The CDR3 nucleotides are TGCAGCGTCCTAGGGGACTACGAGCAGTACTTC. This encodes CSVLGDYEQYF.

The rearrangement uses TRBV5-4 and TRBJ2-1; D gene uncertain. The length of the CDR3 is 17 residues. Trimming left V 1 base short and J 4 bases short, with 18 bases between. Germline V gene sequence: CDR1 SGHNT, CDR2 YYREEE (reference sequence). The CDR3 is CASSLPNGPSRYNEQFF. CDR3 sequence (DNA): TGTGCCAGCAGCTTGCCGAATGGACCCTCCAGATACAATGAGCAGTTCTTC.

For this clonotype: No conserved phenylalanine or tryptophan is present at the end of the CDR3, so a read error is the likely explanation. Because the CDR3's place on the DNA is in doubt, the DNA is left out and the CDR3 is given as listed by TCRdb. The CDR3 reads CASSQEIGTNSYGYTL. The chain links TRBV3-1 to TRBJ1-2; the DNA was not compared with TRBD1, the D call given in the table. The germline CDR1 and CDR2 sequences are LGHDT and YNNKEL (reference sequence). The CDR3 has 16 amino acids, counting both end residues.